These 20 T cell receptor beta chains were sequenced from one sample in a study of siplizumab effects on memory and regulatory T cells. Clones were sequenced by immunoSEQ multiplex PCR, and TCRdb holds only the in-frame ones, with some missing. The sample lists some 41,000 clones, around 92% occurring once. Sequencing was carried out using naive CD4+ T cells sorted from blood. Receptors were obtained from a human donor in good health.

The chain recombines TRBV6-4 with TRBJ2-2, with TRBD2 identical over 11 bases. Germline V gene sequence: CDR1 MRHNA, CDR2 SNTAGT. CDR3 length: 17 residues. Trimming took 5 bases from V and 0 from J; bases not matched to a gene: 5. The CDR3 DNA reads as TGTGCCAGCAGTAGAACTAGCGGGGGTACGAACACCGGGGAGCTGTTTTTT. Its protein product is CASSRTSGGTNTGELFF.

This clone was found once. The genes are TRBV25-1 and TRBJ2-1; no firm D call. This CDR3 region has 16 residues. Germline CDR1 and CDR2: MGHDK and SYGVNS. With 0 bases removed from V and 4 bases from J, the gap between germline ends came to 13 bases. The CDR3 region is CASSEYQSPRYNEQFF. CDR3 nucleotide sequence: TGTGCCAGCAGTGAATATCAGTCCCCTCGATACAATGAGCAGTTCTTC.

The chain links TRBV6-5 to TRBJ2-3; D may be TRBD2 (6 bases). Looked up from germline, CDR1 is MNHEY and CDR2 is SVGAGI. The germline V and J ends were trimmed by 7 bases and 6 bases, with 14 bases remaining between them. CDR3 length equals 13 residues. CDR3 sequence reads: CASTMTAGDTQYF. DNA of the CDR3: TGTGCCAGCACGATGACCGCGGGGGATACGCAGTATTTT.

V is TRBV4-1 and J is TRBJ2-2, with D perhaps assigned TRBD1 or TRBD2 (5 bases each). Germline lookup yields CDR1 MGHRA and CDR2 YSYEKL. V was cut by 7 bases and J by 1 base, with 13 bases left in between. The CDR3 covers 15 residues. Here the CDR3 DNA reads TGCGCCAGCAAAAGGGGTAGCGAGAACACCGGGGAGCTGTTTTTT. Translation: CASKRGSENTGELFF.

The CDR3 sequence: CASSRSDRPQLEQYF. As DNA, the CDR3 is TGTGCCAGCAGCCGATCGGACAGGCCTCAGCTGGAGCAGTACTTC. This chain joins TRBV6-5 and TRBJ2-7; 7 bases are a match to TRBD1. CDR1 MNHEY and CDR2 SVGAGI come from the germline V gene. The CDR3 has 15 amino acids. Trimming removed 6 bases from V and 7 bases from J; junction bases left unmatched: 15.

The J gene is TRBJ1-2, the V gene TRBV4-1; D gene ambiguous. The CDR3 covers 16 residues. Germline CDR1 MGHRA, CDR2 YSYEKL. Trimming cost V 2 bases and J 8 bases, with 21 bases left between them. Here the CDR3 reads CASSQLPQGRRAGYTF. DNA for the CDR3: TGCGCCAGCAGCCAATTGCCCCAAGGTCGGCGAGCAGGCTACACCTTC.

The chain employs TRBV10-1 and TRBJ1-3; no definite D call. Looked up from germline, CDR1 is WNHNN and CDR2 is SYGVQD (reference sequence). V was cut by 7 bases and J by 0 bases, with 7 bases left in between. The CDR3 has 13 residues. In DNA form, the CDR3 reads TGCGCCAGCAATTCCGGCTCTGGAAACACCATATATTTT. This sequence encodes CASNSGSGNTIYF.

The chain employs TRBV25-1 and TRBJ2-7; 7 bases are a match to TRBD2. Germline lookup yields CDR1 MGHDK and CDR2 SYGVNS. V shed 6 bases, J shed 2 bases, and the junction held 10 bases outside the gene matches. The CDR3 sequence is 15 residues long. This CDR3 is CASSEAGLNTYEQYF. The CDR3 bases are TGTGCCAGCAGCGAGGCGGGACTAAATACCTACGAGCAGTACTTC.

This chain joins TRBV10-2 and TRBJ1-4; D gene ambiguous. Per germline, CDR1 WSHSY and CDR2 SAAADI. V gave up 3 bases and J gave up 7 bases, with 9 bases separating them. The CDR3 length is 13 residues. DNA for the CDR3: TGCGCCAGCAGTGATAGGCCCCGTGAAAAACTGTTTTTT. It translates to CASSDRPREKLFF.

The chain recombines TRBV29-1 with TRBJ2-3; D may be TRBD2 (5 bases). This CDR3 region has 15 residues. The germline V gene has CDR1 SQVTM and CDR2 ANQGSEA. V lost 3 bases to trimming and J lost 6 bases, with 19 bases between them. In DNA, the CDR3 is TGCAGCGTTGACCTACTAGAGGAAAACTGGGATACGCAGTATTTT. Its protein product is CSVDLLEENWDTQYF.

The genes are TRBV7-9 and TRBJ1-6; perhaps TRBD1 as D (6 bases). This CDR3 is built from 14 residues. Germline CDR1 and CDR2: SEHNR and FQNEAQ (reference sequence). The germline V and J ends were trimmed by 5 bases and 5 bases, with 10 bases remaining between them. DNA for the CDR3: TGTGCCAGCAGCGTGGACAGACATAATTCACCCCTCCACTTT. This encodes CASSVDRHNSPLHF.

The J gene is TRBJ1-2, the V gene TRBV19, with 11 bases that match TRBD1. The CDR3 sequence is 17 residues long. Germline values: CDR1 LNHDA, CDR2 SQIVND (reference sequence). With V trimmed by 6 bases and J by 5 bases, 14 bases remained unmatched. CDR3 DNA: TGTGCCAGTAGCCGCTCTGGACAGGGGGCAAATTCATATGGCTACACCTTC. Its protein is CASSRSGQGANSYGYTF.

This chain links TRBV4-1 with TRBJ1-1; D ambiguous. The CDR3 length is 17 residues. Germline V gives CDR1 MGHRA, CDR2 YSYEKL. The V and J ends lost 5 bases and 0 bases respectively, with 19 bases between them. The CDR3, as DNA: TGCGCCAGCAGCTCTGTTGCCGGAGGGCCATTGAACACTGAAGCTTTCTTT. Amino acids: CASSSVAGGPLNTEAFF.

Details on this clone: A read error is likely, as this CDR3 ends without the conserved phenylalanine or tryptophan. The rearrangement uses TRBV7-2 and TRBJ1-2, with TRBD1 matching over 9 bases. Germline CDR1 and CDR2: SGHTA and FQGNSA. V lost 5 bases to trimming and J lost 8 bases; unmatched junction nucleotides: 12. This CDR3 is 15 amino acids long. DNA of the CDR3: TGTGCCAGCAGCGTAGACAGGGGGGTATCGCGCGGCTACACCTCC. Protein product: CASSVDRGVSRGYTS.

The V and J genes are TRBV5-6 and TRBJ1-5, with TRBD1 as a possible D gene (5 bases). Germline V gives CDR1 SGHDT, CDR2 YYEEEE. The CDR3 is 15 residues long. With 1 base removed from V and 3 bases from J, the gap between germline ends came to 11 bases. The CDR3 reads CASSLTGGYNQPQHF. CDR3 coding DNA: TGTGCCAGCAGCTTGACGGGGGGATACAATCAGCCCCAGCATTTT.

The chain joins TRBV6-5 to TRBJ2-7, with TRBD2 identical over 10 bases. Per germline, CDR1 MNHEY and CDR2 SVGAGI. V was clipped by 2 bases and J by 4 bases; unmatched bases: 5. The length of the CDR3 is 15 residues. CDR3 sequence: CASSYHLAGAYEQYF. In DNA, the CDR3 is TGTGCCAGCAGTTACCACCTAGCGGGAGCTTACGAGCAGTACTTC.

J is TRBJ2-6 and V is TRBV2; no reliable D call. The ends were cut back, 8 bases at V and 2 bases at J, with 13 bases in the middle. The CDR3 runs to 15 residues. Germline values: CDR1 SNHLY, CDR2 FYNNEI. The chain's CDR3 is CASQTPRPGANVLTF. The CDR3 bases are TGTGCCAGCCAAACCCCCAGACCTGGGGCCAACGTCCTGACTTTC.

The chain combines TRBV7-2 with TRBJ1-2; weak D call: TRBD1 (6 bases). V lost 4 bases to trimming and J lost 7 bases, with 13 bases between them. This CDR3 contains 13 residues. Germline CDR1 and CDR2: SGHTA and FQGNSA. The CDR3 DNA sequence: TGTGCCAGCAGCTCCGGGGGAGGGGGTGGCTACACCTTC. Translation: CASSSGGGGGYTF. The entire variable domain, with the rest obtained from reference TRBV7-2 and TRBJ1-2, is as follows: GAGVSQSPSNKVTEKGKDVELRCDPISGHTALYWYRQSLGQGLEFLIYFQGNSAPDKSGLPSDRFSAERTGGSVSTLTIQRTQQEDSAVYLCASSSGGGGGYTFGSGTRLTVV.

The rearrangement links TRBV5-1 to TRBJ1-1; 8 bases agree with TRBD1. The length of the CDR3 is 15 residues. Unmatched junction bases numbered 3, after V lost 0 bases and J lost 2 bases. Germline V gene data show CDR1 as SGHRS and CDR2 as YFSETQ. Here the CDR3 reads CASSLGQGANTEAFF. The CDR3 region has the DNA TGCGCCAGCAGCTTGGGGCAGGGGGCCAACACTGAAGCTTTCTTT.

V and J are TRBV18 and TRBJ2-1; weak D call: TRBD1 (5 bases). Germline V CDR1 and CDR2: KGHSH, LQKENI. CDR3 length: 16 amino acids. V lost 1 base and J 0 bases, leaving 10 bases between the germline ends. The CDR3 loop reads CASSPQGSNSYNEQFF. DNA for the CDR3: TGTGCCAGCTCACCACAGGGGTCTAACTCCTACAATGAGCAGTTCTTC.